The 10 T cell receptor beta chains presented below share a single source sample, sequenced in a study of regulatory T cells in long-lasting Graves disease. Time point of the sample: persistent/refractory GD, antithyroid drugs over 5 years with positive TRAb. The TCR library was prepared using RNA isolated from PBMCs. With iRepertoire HTBI primers and Arm-PCR of CDR3 regions, TCR beta libraries were built. TCRdb used MiXCR to reprocess the multiplex PCR reads, holding one entry per CDR3 protein. The sample has 400,000 to 450,000 distinct CDR3 sequences, 23% seen once. The starting material was peripheral blood mononuclear cells (PBMCs), obtained when the disease was refractory, from a patient treated with antithyroid drugs. These receptors all come from a female donor with Graves disease.

This clonotype came up many times. The CDR3 DNA reads TGTGCCAGCAGGGCTGATATAGCCAAAAACATTCAGTACTTC. Protein sequence: CASRADIAKNIQYF. V usage is TRBV7-2 and J usage is TRBJ2-4; no clear D. CDR1 is SGHTA, CDR2 FQGNSA, per germline. The CDR3 has 14 amino acids. V dropped 6 bases and J dropped 0 bases, with 9 bases sitting between them.

As concerns this clonotype: A much more abundant neighbour one base away suggests this may be a read error. The V and J genes are TRBV12-3 or TRBV12-4 and TRBJ2-7, with 10 bases matching TRBD1. The CDR3 totals 15 residues. The CDR3 region is CACSSTGTGAYEQYF. The CDR3 DNA is TGTGCCTGCAGTTCCACCGGGACAGGGGCCTACGAGCAGTACTTC.

The V gene is TRBV15, the J gene TRBJ2-2; D not resolved. V was clipped by 0 bases and J by 4 bases, with 9 bases between them. The CDR3 totals 15 residues. Germline V CDR1 and CDR2: LNHNV, YYDKDF (reference sequence). CDR3 protein: CATSRDKKVTGELFF. As DNA, the CDR3 is TGTGCCACCAGCAGAGATAAGAAAGTCACCGGGGAGCTGTTTTTT.

This clonotype was counted at least ten times. V gene TRBV7-2 combines with J gene TRBJ2-5; the match to TRBD1 covers 7 bases. Germline-derived CDR1 and CDR2 are SGHTA and FQGNSA. Losses at the gene ends were 5 bases for V and 4 bases for J; bases not matched to a gene: 7. CDR3 length: 14 residues. The CDR3 reads CASSRPGQIETQYF. CDR3 in DNA: TGTGCCAGCAGCCGCCCGGGACAGATAGAGACCCAGTACTTC.

This clonotype was seen repeatedly, ten times or more. The chain uses TRBV20-1 and TRBJ2-5; 13 bases are a match to TRBD2. The trim removed 5 bases at V and 1 base at J, leaving 7 bases unmatched. Looked up from germline, CDR1 is DFQATT and CDR2 is SNEGSKA (reference sequence). The CDR3 has 16 residues. The CDR3 is CSAAGLAGPLQETQYF. Here the CDR3 DNA reads TGCAGTGCTGCGGGACTAGCGGGACCCCTCCAAGAGACCCAGTACTTC.

This clonotype has more than one count but fewer than ten. V and J are TRBV24-1 and TRBJ2-5, with 7 bases identical to TRBD1. CDR1 and CDR2 from the germline V gene are KGHDR and SFDVKD. With 4 bases clipped from V and 9 bases from J, the junction kept 13 bases outside the gene matches. The CDR3 is 15 residues long. CDR3 DNA sequence: TGTGCCACCAGTGACCCAGCATGGCCAGGGGGAGCCCAGTACTTC. It is translated as CATSDPAWPGGAQYF.

This clonotype was detected ten times or more. This rearrangement joins TRBV2 to TRBJ1-5; TRBD1 agrees at 9 bases. CDR3 length equals 15 residues. Per the germline V gene, CDR1 is SNHLY and CDR2 is FYNNEI. V shed 5 bases and J 2 bases; nucleotides not matched to a gene: 4. The CDR3 nucleotides read TGTGCCAGCAGTATACAGGGGGCGGGCAATCAGCCCCAGCATTTT. This translates into CASSIQGAGNQPQHF.

The chain recombines TRBV24-1 with TRBJ2-2; the D gene is possibly TRBD1 (5 bases). The CDR3 covers 15 residues. Trimming stripped 5 bases from V and 1 base from J, with 10 bases between. Per the germline V gene, CDR1 is KGHDR and CDR2 is SFDVKD. The CDR3, as DNA: TGTGCCACCAGTGGAAGGGGCGGGAACACCGGGGAGCTGTTTTTT. Translating it yields CATSGRGGNTGELFF.

This sequence joins TRBV29-1 and TRBJ2-7; 9 bases map to TRBD2. This CDR3 comprises 14 residues. CDR1 is SQVTM, CDR2 ANQGSEA, per germline. V shed 3 bases, J shed 0 bases, and the junction held 3 bases outside the gene matches. The CDR3 DNA follows: TGCAGCGTTGAGGTAGCGGGGGCCTCCTACGAGCAGTACTTC. This translates into CSVEVAGASYEQYF.

CDR3 amino acids: CASSRSGRTDTQYF. In nucleotides, the CDR3 is TGTGCCAGCAGCCGTAGCGGGAGGACAGATACGCAGTATTTT. The chain is built from TRBV7-2 and TRBJ2-3, with 10 bases lining up with TRBD2. Germline CDR1 reads SGHTA; CDR2 reads FQGNSA. The trim removed 5 bases at V and 3 bases at J, leaving 2 bases unmatched. This CDR3 contains 14 residues.